This entry lists 15 T cell receptor beta chains sequenced from one sample in a study of long-term antiretroviral therapy in people with HIV. Sequencing used immunoSEQ v3.0 at survey level. Generated by immunoSEQ multiplex PCR, the TCRdb table keeps only in-frame clones and is missing some. The table has 15,000 or so clones, 88% seen once. The source material was unsorted PBMCs, sampled more than 2.2 years before starting antiretroviral therapy. Receptors originate from a woman younger than 45 with HIV.

This clone showed up just a few times. The gene calls are TRBV4-3 and TRBJ2-7, with D possibly being TRBD1 (5 bases). CDR3 size: 15 residues. Germline assignment: CDR1 LGHNA and CDR2 YSLEER. The V end was cut by 1 base, the J end by 2 bases, with 12 bases between. In nucleotides, the CDR3 is TGCGCCAGCAGCCAAGGGCAGGGCCCCACCTACGAGCAGTACTTC. Amino acid sequence: CASSQGQGPTYEQYF.

V is TRBV5-1 and J is TRBJ2-5; 12 bases align to TRBD1. V lost 6 bases and J lost 4; bases outside the gene matches: 7. This CDR3 is 15 amino acids long. Germline V gene lookup returns CDR1 SGHRS and CDR2 YFSETQ. CDR3 bases: TGCGCCAGCACAAAGGGGGACAGGGGGCGAGAGACCCAGTACTTC. This encodes CASTKGDRGRETQYF.

This chain uses TRBV5-1 with TRBJ2-1, with 15 bases that match TRBD2. J gave up 8 bases and V 0 bases, and 6 bases lay outside the gene matches. The CDR3 length is 17 residues. Germline CDR1 reads SGHRS; CDR2 reads YFSETQ. CDR3 region: CASSLARTSGGADEQFF. The CDR3 DNA sequence: TGCGCCAGCAGCTTGGCCCGGACTAGCGGGGGGGCCGATGAGCAGTTCTTC. The whole variable domain, filled in from reference TRBV5-1 and TRBJ2-1, reads KAGVTQTPRYLIKTRGQQVTLSCSPISGHRSVSWYQQTPGQGLQFLFEYFSETQRNKGNFPGRFSGRQFSNSRSEMNVSTLELGDSALYLCASSLARTSGGADEQFFGPGTRLTVL.

This clone turned up a few times. The chain combines TRBV7-9 with TRBJ2-7; the D gene could be TRBD1 or TRBD2 (5 bases each). Germline CDR1 is SEHNR and CDR2 is FQNEAQ (reference sequence). V was pared by 5 bases and J by 2 bases, with 19 bases between. This CDR3 is built from 16 residues. In nucleotides, the CDR3 is TGTGCCAGCAGCCAAACGTACGGGACCGAAGCCTACGAGCAGTACTTC. Its protein is CASSQTYGTEAYEQYF.

This clone was picked up one time. The genes are TRBV4-1 and TRBJ2-5; 9 bases are a match to TRBD2. V lost 3 bases to trimming and J lost 4 bases; unmatched junction nucleotides: 6. The germline CDR1 and CDR2 sequences are MGHRA and YSYEKL. The CDR3 has 15 residues. The CDR3: CASSQGSGGIETQYF. DNA of the CDR3: TGCGCCAGCAGCCAGGGGAGCGGGGGGATAGAGACCCAGTACTTC.

The chain employs TRBV7-2 and TRBJ2-1; D call uncertain. The CDR3 is 12 amino acids. Germline V gives CDR1 SGHTA, CDR2 FQGNSA. Deletions cut 3 bases from V and 9 bases from J, with 9 bases between. The CDR3 region is CASSFEQTEQFF. In DNA form, the CDR3 reads TGTGCCAGCAGCTTCGAACAGACTGAGCAGTTCTTC. The full variable domain, completed using reference TRBV7-2 and TRBJ2-1, is GAGVSQSPSNKVTEKGKDVELRCDPISGHTALYWYRQSLGQGLEFLIYFQGNSAPDKSGLPSDRFSAERTGGSVSTLTIQRTQQEDSAVYLCASSFEQTEQFFGPGTRLTVL.

The table lists this clone with a few counts. V gene TRBV30 combines with J gene TRBJ2-5, with no clear D. The CDR3 spans 12 residues. Per germline, CDR1 GTSNPN and CDR2 SVGIG (reference sequence). Trimming left V 0 bases short and J 2 bases short, with 4 bases between. In DNA, the CDR3 is TGTGCCTGGAGTGTAAAACAAGAGACCCAGTACTTC. This gives the protein CAWSVKQETQYF.

In regard to this clone: An end of the junction does not agree with germline; a read error may underlie this. The chain is built from TRBV7-7 and TRBJ2-5; 16 nucleotides line up with TRBD2. There are 17 residues in the CDR3. In germline, CDR1 is SSHAT, CDR2 FNYEAQ (reference sequence). Written as DNA, the CDR3 is TGTGCTAGCAGCCCAGGGACTAGCGGGGGGGCGTGGGAGACCCAGTACTTC. It translates to CASSPGTSGGAWETQYF.

This clone was seen only once. The chain links TRBV7-9 to TRBJ1-1, with TRBD1 as a possible D gene (5 bases). V shed 6 bases and J shed 5 bases, with 19 bases lying between them. This CDR3 contains 15 residues. Germline CDR1 reads SEHNR; CDR2 reads FQNEAQ (reference sequence). The CDR3 bases are TGTGCCAGCAGGGGGGTATCGAGGGCGGGAACTGAAGCTTTCTTT. Translating it yields CASRGVSRAGTEAFF.

The chain links TRBV7-9 to TRBJ2-7; TRBD1 aligns across 8 bases. This CDR3 has 16 residues. Germline values: CDR1 SEHNR, CDR2 FQNEAQ (reference sequence). V trimming: 1 base; J trimming: 2 bases; junction bases outside the gene matches: 7. The CDR3 loop is CASSLVTRGRPYEQYF. The CDR3 DNA is TGTGCCAGCAGCTTAGTTACCAGGGGGCGCCCCTACGAGCAGTACTTC.

The chain links TRBV5-1 to TRBJ1-4; TRBD1 agrees at 7 bases. CDR1 and CDR2 from the germline V gene are SGHRS and YFSETQ. The CDR3 runs 16 residues. With V trimmed by 5 bases and J by 0 bases, 7 bases remained unmatched. The CDR3 loop reads CASRRDRVATNEKLFF. The CDR3 DNA follows: TGCGCCAGCAGACGCGACAGGGTGGCAACTAATGAAAAACTGTTTTTT.

The genes are TRBV7-2 and TRBJ1-2, with unresolved D. Trimming cost V 5 bases and J 2 bases, with 12 bases left between them. The CDR3 has 14 residues. The germline V gene encodes CDR1 SGHTA and CDR2 FQGNSA. The CDR3 loop reads CASSPANLNYGYTF. In DNA, the CDR3 is TGTGCCAGCAGCCCAGCCAATTTAAACTATGGCTACACCTTC.

Here the CDR3 DNA reads TGCGCCAGCAGCTCCCAGCATGGGGGAAGTGGCTACACCTTC. It encodes CASSSQHGGSGYTF. The chain recombines TRBV4-3 with TRBJ1-2; possibly TRBD1 for D (5 bases). CDR1 is LGHNA, CDR2 YSLEER, per germline. V lost 5 bases, J lost 7 bases, and 17 bases lay in between. The CDR3 is made up of 14 amino acids.

This chain connects TRBV20-1 to TRBJ2-5; 9 bases map to TRBD1. The CDR3 covers 11 residues. Germline CDR1 DFQATT, CDR2 SNEGSKA (reference sequence). The ends lost 3 bases at V and 14 bases at J; junction bases unmatched: 7. In DNA form, the CDR3 reads TGCAGTGCTAGGACAGGGGGAAGGACCTACTTC. It translates to CSARTGGRTYF.

The gene calls are TRBV10-3 and TRBJ1-1; weak D call: TRBD1 (5 bases). This CDR3 region has 15 residues. V gave up 6 bases and J gave up 0 bases, with 14 bases separating them. CDR1 and CDR2 from the germline V gene are ENHRY and SYGVKD. CDR3 nucleotide sequence: TGTGCCATCAGCCCCCAGGGCGACGTGAACACTGAAGCTTTCTTT. This encodes CAISPQGDVNTEAFF.